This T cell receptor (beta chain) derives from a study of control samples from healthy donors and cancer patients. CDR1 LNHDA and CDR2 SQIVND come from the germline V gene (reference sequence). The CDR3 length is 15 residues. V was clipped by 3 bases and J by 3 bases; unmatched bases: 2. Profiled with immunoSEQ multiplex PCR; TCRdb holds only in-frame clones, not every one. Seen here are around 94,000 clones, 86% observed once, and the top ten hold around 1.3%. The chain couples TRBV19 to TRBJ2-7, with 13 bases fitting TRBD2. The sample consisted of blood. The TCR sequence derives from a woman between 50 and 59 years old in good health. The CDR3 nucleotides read TGTGCCAGTAGTATGGGACTAGCGGGACTCTACGAGCAGTACTTC. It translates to CASSMGLAGLYEQYF.